This TCR beta chain originates from a study of T cell responses to AZD1222 COVID-19 vaccine. The method was immunoSEQ multiplex PCR; TCRdb's version includes in-frame clones alone and lacks a portion of them. The sample shows some 130,000 clones, around 90% of them seen only once. Findings and caveats of the study: Two AZD1222 administrations were followed by greater Spike-specific TCR breadth and depth. In a largely white British group with more females than males, clonal diversity was possibly underestimated.

To note about this clone: Antigen unknown.

The germline CDR1 and CDR2 sequences are LGHNA and YNFKEQ. V lost 4 bases, J lost 6 bases, and 7 bases lay in between. This CDR3 comprises 12 residues. The V call is TRBV4-2, the J call TRBJ2-1; D call uncertain. The source is an adult in good health. The sequencing used peripheral blood, collected on day 0 of AZD1222 vaccination. The CDR3 sequence: CASSRRINEQFF. Written as DNA, the CDR3 is TGTGCCAGCAGCCGAAGAATCAATGAGCAGTTCTTC.